Listed below are T cell receptor beta chains from one sample, sequenced in a study of cytomegalovirus exposure and HLA in healthy donors. Assay: immunoSEQ multiplex PCR; the TCRdb copy retains only in-frame clones and omits some. The sample contains more than 200,000 clones, roughly 87% of which appear only once. Sequences were obtained from PBMCs. The receptors shown here come from a young man in good health and CMV-seropositive. The CDR3 runs from the conserved cysteine through the conserved F or W. A D gene is named only where the DNA matches it firmly. Some rows mark clone size as missing; the rest say once, few, many or name a class of expanded clone.

size: .; D: .; J: TRBJ2-3; length: 15; V: TRBV5-5; CDR3: CAGSWSGATSSGQYF; DNA: TGTGCCGGATCTTGGTCGGGGGCCACATCCTCTGGGCAGTATTTT
size: .; D: TRBD2; J: TRBJ2-7; length: 16; V: TRBV27; CDR3: CASSPLAGGTLGEQYF; DNA: TGTGCCAGCAGTCCTCTAGCGGGAGGTACCCTCGGGGAGCAGTACTTC
size: .; D: .; J: TRBJ2-5; length: 14; V: TRBV7-3; CDR3: CASSHFGAGETQYF; DNA: TGTGCCAGCAGCCACTTCGGGGCTGGGGAGACCCAGTACTTC
size: .; D: .; J: TRBJ1-1; length: 16; V: TRBV15; CDR3: CATSRDNTGPNTEAFF; DNA: TGTGCCACCAGCAGAGATAATACAGGCCCGAACACTGAAGCTTTCTTT
size: .; D: TRBD2; J: TRBJ2-3; length: 18; V: TRBV23-1; CDR3: CASSPTSGTSGRADTQYF; DNA: TGCGCCAGCAGTCCGACCTCCGGGACTAGCGGGAGAGCAGATACGCAGTATTTT
size: .; D: TRBD2; J: TRBJ2-7; length: 11; V: TRBV20-1; CDR3: CSEAGAGEQYF; DNA: TGCAGTGAAGCGGGGGCGGGGGAGCAGTACTTC
size: few; D: TRBD1; J: TRBJ1-2; length: 13; V: TRBV5-1; CDR3: CASSSTGAYGYTF; DNA: TGCGCCAGCAGCTCTACAGGGGCCTATGGCTACACCTTC
size: .; D: .; J: TRBJ2-1; length: 11; V: TRBV29-1; CDR3: CSVRRGDEQFF; DNA: TGCAGCGTTAGAAGGGGGGATGAGCAGTTCTTC
size: .; D: .; J: TRBJ2-7; length: 14; V: TRBV6-1; CDR3: CASSVRDEGFEQYF; DNA: TGTGCCAGCAGTGTGCGGGACGAAGGGTTCGAGCAGTACTTC
size: .; D: .; J: TRBJ1-5; length: 13; V: TRBV6-5; CDR3: CASRPYSNQPQHF; DNA: TGTGCCAGCAGGCCCTATAGCAATCAGCCCCAGCATTTT
size: .; D: .; J: TRBJ2-1; length: 12; V: TRBV5-6; CDR3: CASSATGNEQFF; DNA: TGTGCCAGCAGCGCTACAGGGAATGAGCAGTTCTTC
size: .; D: TRBD1; J: TRBJ2-1; length: 15; V: TRBV13; CDR3: CASSQTGGPYNEQFF; DNA: TGTGCCAGCAGTCAGACAGGGGGTCCCTACAATGAGCAGTTCTTC
size: .; D: .; J: TRBJ1-3; length: 14; V: TRBV5-1; CDR3: CASSSGTAGNTIYF; DNA: TGCGCCAGCAGTTCCGGGACCGCGGGAAACACCATATATTTT
size: .; D: TRBD2; J: TRBJ2-3; length: 15; V: TRBV28; CDR3: CASSFSGSLADTQYF; DNA: TGTGCCAGCAGTTTTAGCGGGAGTCTAGCAGATACGCAGTATTTT